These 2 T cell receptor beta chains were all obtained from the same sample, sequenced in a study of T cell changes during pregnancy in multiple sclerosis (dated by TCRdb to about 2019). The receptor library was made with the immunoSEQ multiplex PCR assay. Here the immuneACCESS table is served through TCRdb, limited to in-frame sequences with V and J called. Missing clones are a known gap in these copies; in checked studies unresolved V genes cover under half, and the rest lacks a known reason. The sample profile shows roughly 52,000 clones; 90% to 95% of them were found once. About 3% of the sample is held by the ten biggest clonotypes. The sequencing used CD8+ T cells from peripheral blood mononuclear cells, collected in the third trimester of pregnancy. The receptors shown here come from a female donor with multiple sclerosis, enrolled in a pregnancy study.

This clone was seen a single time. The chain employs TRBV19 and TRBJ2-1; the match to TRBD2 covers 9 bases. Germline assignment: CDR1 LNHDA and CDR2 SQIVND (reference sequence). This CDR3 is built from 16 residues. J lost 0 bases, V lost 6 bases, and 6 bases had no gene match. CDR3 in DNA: TGTGCCAGTAGCAGGACTAGCGAGCGCTCCTACAATGAGCAGTTCTTC. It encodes CASSRTSERSYNEQFF.

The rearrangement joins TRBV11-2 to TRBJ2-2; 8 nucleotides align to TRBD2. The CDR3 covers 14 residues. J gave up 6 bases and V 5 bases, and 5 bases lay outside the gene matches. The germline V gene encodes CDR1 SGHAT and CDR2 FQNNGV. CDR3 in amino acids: CASSGPGLAGELFF. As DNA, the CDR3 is TGTGCCAGCAGCGGCCCGGGACTAGCCGGGGAGCTGTTTTTT.